Here is one T cell receptor beta chain with its context. What antigen it recognizes has not been identified. This sample is drawn from a study of CXCR3-negative and CXCR3-positive naive CD8 T cells (dated by TCRdb to the late 2010s). About the investigation overall: In total, 130 million to 150 million TRB reads were obtained, which works out to roughly 1.5 +/- 0.3 million reads per library. Data from 11 donors, pooled across two independent experiments, went into the diversity and physicochemical repertoire analyses. The TRBV-TRBJ cluster analysis covered naive subsets from 5 donors and memory cells from 3 donors.

Its CDR3 holds 14 amino acids, cysteine through phenylalanine. No DNA sequence is on record. The CDR1 and CDR2 encoded by the germline V gene (reference sequence) are DFQATT and SNEGSKA. Each CD8+ T cell subset was flow-sorted in triplicate, and some 310,000 cells per subset were placed directly into RLT lysis buffer. Peripheral blood mononuclear cells were isolated from buffy coats by standard density gradient centrifugation. Total RNA was extracted from sorted cells with an RNeasy Mini Kit. Findings and caveats that apply to the study as a whole: Because surface CD5, which is linked to self-reactivity in mice, was comparable between the naive subsets, TCR interaction strength was also inferred from the physicochemical properties of TRB CDR3s. Both naive subsets had comparably high repertoire diversity, while memory CD8+ T cells had much lower repertoire diversity. Within the same donor, TRBV-TRBJ usage looked similar between naive CXCR3-negative and CXCR3-positive cells, but memory cells had distinct patterns. CXCR3 expression partially decreased after cryopreservation, so most assays used freshly isolated PBMCs.

Sequencing was carried out with a NextSeq 550. The Human TCR Profiling Kit (MiLaboratory) was used to prepare UMI-labeled 5' RACE TRB cDNA libraries. cDNA synthesis used the entire amount of extracted RNA, and PCR amplification then used the entire amount of cDNA produced. Libraries were prepared in parallel with an identical number of PCR cycles. Per the source publication's procedure: With a requirement of at least two reads per UMI, MIGEC and MiXCR extracted about 50,000 +/- 10,000 unique UMI-labeled TRB cDNA molecules per library. An average of approximately 40,000 +/- 10,000 functional in-frame TRB CDR3 nucleotide clonotypes without stop codons was found per library. After downsampling to 5000 UMI-labeled TRB molecules per sample, diversity metrics, including normalized Shannon-Wiener and Chao1, were computed in VDJtools. VDJtools computed clonotype-size-weighted physicochemical properties of the central five CDR3 residues: interaction energy, strength, volume and Kidera factor 4. Following reprocessing of the reads by TCRdb, the data hold one row per CDR3 protein sequence and no DNA is available. The V and J calls follow TCRdb's processing rather than the paper's. This sample's listing comprises 45,000 to 55,000 distinct CDR3 sequences. About 15% of the sample belongs to the ten largest clones.

The sequence derives from a human donor in good health. Some clones in this sample may be carry-over from other donors' samples. The specimen sequenced was memory CD8+ T cells from blood. The sample's cell subset or site label, decoded: conventional CD8+ memory T cells (TMEM), sorted as controls. This chain is built from TRBV20-1 and TRBJ2-1; TCRdb lists TRBD2, though no DNA is available to test this call. CDR3 reads: CSASGTSGSNEQFF.